This is a list of T cell receptor beta chains from one sample in a study of cytotoxic CD8 clonotypes in ibrutinib-treated CLL. TCRdb's table, derived via immunoSEQ multiplex PCR, lists solely in-frame clones and lacks some. The sample contains about 250,000 clones, 70% of which appear only once. Sequenced material: PBMCs, taken after 24 months of ibrutinib treatment. These TCRs come from a human donor with chronic lymphocytic leukemia. Both conserved end residues are part of each CDR3. The D gene is left open where the match is weak. Some rows have no size entry. The others give once, few or many, or a class for an expanded clone.

cdr3_nt cdr3_aa v_call d_call j_call clone_size
TGCAGCGTGGTGGTCGGGGGAGTAGACACTGAAGCTTTCTTT CSVVVGGVDTEAFF TRBV29-1 . TRBJ1-1 .
TGTGCCAGCACCTTGACTAGCGGGGGTTACAATGAGCAGTTCTTC CASTLTSGGYNEQFF TRBV6-5 TRBD2 TRBJ2-1 .
TGTGCCAGCAGTGTATTATGGACAGGGGAGCTAAACGAGCAGTACTTC CASSVLWTGELNEQYF TRBV6-1 TRBD1 TRBJ2-7 .
TGTGCCAGCAACGACAGGGCGGACGGGGAGCTGTTTTTT CASNDRADGELFF TRBV28 TRBD1 TRBJ2-2 few
TGCGCCAGCAGCCTGCCCGGGACAGGGACCAGCGAGCAGTACTTC CASSLPGTGTSEQYF TRBV5-1 TRBD1 TRBJ2-7 .
TGTGCCAGCAGCAAGGGACTAGCCCCCCCCGATACGCAGTATTTT CASSKGLAPPDTQYF TRBV27 TRBD2 TRBJ2-3 .
TGTGCCAGTAGTACGGGGGGCGGATTCTACAATGAGCAGTTCTTC CASSTGGGFYNEQFF TRBV19 . TRBJ2-1 once
TGTGCCAGCAGTTTTTCCTCAGGGGGCGTGGCTGGGGCCAACGTCCTGACTTTC CASSFSSGGVAGANVLTF TRBV27 TRBD1 TRBJ2-6 .
TGCGCCAGCAGGCGACTCTCCACGGGCGCAGATACGCAGTATTTT CASRRLSTGADTQYF TRBV5-1 . TRBJ2-3 .
TGTGCCAGCAGCCAAGTTGCAGGGGTTACCGGGGAGCTGTTTTTT CASSQVAGVTGELFF TRBV4-2 . TRBJ2-2 .
TGCGCCAGCAGTCAATCCTCCAGGGTACACGAGCAGTACTTC CASSQSSRVHEQYF TRBV23-1 . TRBJ2-7 once
TGTGCCAGCAGTCTAGGGAGTCCGGGACAGAGGGTTTACAATGAGCAGTTCTTC CASSLGSPGQRVYNEQFF TRBV27 TRBD1 TRBJ2-1 once
TGTGCCAGCAGTTTACCTGTGCCAAGCTCCTACAATGAGCAGTTCTTC CASSLPVPSSYNEQFF TRBV28 . TRBJ2-1 .
TGCAGCGTTGAAGATTCCAGCAACGAGCAGTACTTC CSVEDSSNEQYF TRBV29-1 . TRBJ2-7 once
TGCGCCAGCAGCCAATACGGACAGGGGATGGGCTCCTACGAGCAGTACTTC CASSQYGQGMGSYEQYF TRBV5-1 TRBD1 TRBJ2-7 .
TGTGCCAGCTCCCCCCTGGGAAGCACAGATACGCAGTATTTT CASSPLGSTDTQYF TRBV18 . TRBJ2-3 .
TGTGCCAGCAGCTTATCCGGGGACACCCGTCCGGAGTACTTC CASSLSGDTRPEYF TRBV7-9 . TRBJ2-7 .
TGCGCCAGCAGTTACGAAAAAGACAGAGGGTTAGATACGCAGTATTTT CASSYEKDRGLDTQYF TRBV10-1 . TRBJ2-3 few
TGTGCCAGCAGTTACGTGAGCTCTGGGGCCAACGTCCTGACTTTC CASSYVSSGANVLTF TRBV6-5 . TRBJ2-6 .
TGCAGCGTTGAAGCAGGGAGGGGACAGGGTTTTCGGGAGACCCAGTACTTC CSVEAGRGQGFRETQYF TRBV29-1 TRBD1 TRBJ2-5 .
TGTGCCAGCAGTCCGCTGGCCCGTAAGACGCAGTATTTT CASSPLARKTQYF TRBV27 . TRBJ2-3 .
TGTGCCAGCAGCGAAGGACAGGATATTAATCAGCCCCAGCATTTT CASSEGQDINQPQHF TRBV4-2 TRBD1 TRBJ1-5 few
TGTGCCAGCGGATCTCAAGGGGGAGGGGTCTACCAGCCCCAGCATTTT CASGSQGGGVYQPQHF TRBV28 . TRBJ1-5 once
TGTGCCAGCAGTTACGCAGGGGGCGGGCAGTACTTC CASSYAGGGQYF TRBV6-6 TRBD1 TRBJ2-7 .
TGCGCCAGCAGCCAAGGCCAGGGCTACAATGAGCAGTTCTTC CASSQGQGYNEQFF TRBV4-3 . TRBJ2-1 .
TGTGCCAGCAGCGTCCTAGGACAGGGAACGGTCGGAAACACCATATATTTT CASSVLGQGTVGNTIYF TRBV9 TRBD1 TRBJ1-3 .
TGTGCCAGCAGCTTAGGTACTAGCGGGACAGATACGCAGTATTTT CASSLGTSGTDTQYF TRBV11-3 TRBD2 TRBJ2-3 .
TGCGCCAGCAGCGGAGACAGGGTGTACGATGGCTACACCTTC CASSGDRVYDGYTF TRBV5-1 TRBD1 TRBJ1-2 .
TGTGCCAGCAGCGTAGAAGGGGACCTTAACTCCTTCACAGATACGCAGTATTTT CASSVEGDLNSFTDTQYF TRBV9 . TRBJ2-3 .
TGTGCCAGCAGTCCCCATGGGAGCAGTTCAGAGGGCTACACCTTC CASSPHGSSSEGYTF TRBV6-6 . TRBJ1-2 .
TGCACCAGCAGCCAAGCCCGGCGGGGGTCCTACGAGCAGTACTTC CTSSQARRGSYEQYF TRBV1 . TRBJ2-7 .
TGTGCAAGTCGCTTAGCGACGGGGGAAGCGGGCAATCAGCCCCAGCATTTT CASRLATGEAGNQPQHF TRBV12-2 . TRBJ1-5 .
TGTGCCAGCTCGCCGACAGTTAGGGACGAGCAGTACTTC CASSPTVRDEQYF TRBV18 . TRBJ2-7 few
TGTGCCTGGAGTGACAGGGGGACTGAAGCTTTCTTT CAWSDRGTEAFF TRBV30 TRBD1 TRBJ1-1 .
TGTGCCAGCAGCCAAGATGGGCGAGGTAGGTCGTCCGGGGCCAACGTCCTGACTTTC CASSQDGRGRSSGANVLTF TRBV4-2 . TRBJ2-6 .
TGTGCCAGCAGTTTATCATTAGGGGAGTCCACTGAAGCTTTCTTT CASSLSLGESTEAFF TRBV28 . TRBJ1-1 .
TGTGCCAGCAGCTTGTCCCGGGACTCCAATGAGCAGTTCTTC CASSLSRDSNEQFF TRBV7-3 . TRBJ2-1 .
TGTGCCAGCAGCAACACTAACTATGGCTACACCTTC CASSNTNYGYTF TRBV6-5 . TRBJ1-2 .
TGTGCCAGCAAGGGCAGGGATCTGGCCACCCCTAATGAAAAACTGTTTTTT CASKGRDLATPNEKLFF TRBV28 . TRBJ1-4 .
TGTGCCAGCAGCAGAACCGGGACAGACACAGATACGCAGTATTTT CASSRTGTDTDTQYF TRBV7-9 TRBD1 TRBJ2-3 .
TGTGCCAGCAGTTTTTCAGGGAGTACCCTTAACTATGGCTACACCTTC CASSFSGSTLNYGYTF TRBV28 . TRBJ1-2 few
TGTGCCAGCAGCCATGGTAGCGGAAATGCCTACAATGAGCAGTTCTTC CASSHGSGNAYNEQFF TRBV9 . TRBJ2-1 .
TGTGCCAGCAGCTCCCCGGCCCCCAATGAGGAAAAACTGTTTTTT CASSSPAPNEEKLFF TRBV7-9 . TRBJ1-4 .
TGTGCCAGCTTGGGTAGGGACTACAATGAGCAGTTCTTC CASLGRDYNEQFF TRBV7-2 . TRBJ2-1 .
TGTGCCAGCAGCGTGCATACCGGGACAGGAGACTACACCTTC CASSVHTGTGDYTF TRBV7-3 TRBD1 TRBJ1-2 few
TGTGCCATCACGGACAGGACGAGCTCTGGAAACACCATATATTTT CAITDRTSSGNTIYF TRBV10-3 TRBD1 TRBJ1-3 few
TGTGCCAGCAGCTTAGTGGGAGGGGGCGGCGAGACCCAGTACTTC CASSLVGGGGETQYF TRBV7-2 . TRBJ2-5 .
TGTGCCAGTAGTATGGCCCTTATGGGGGCTTTCTTT CASSMALMGAFF TRBV19 . TRBJ1-1 .
TGTGCCAGCAGTGAAGACGGACGGAATCCTTACGAGCAGTACTTC CASSEDGRNPYEQYF TRBV6-1 . TRBJ2-7 .
TGCGCCAGCGCCCGGGCCTCGGTGGGGGGTGAATCCTACGAGCAGTACTTC CASARASVGGESYEQYF TRBV23-1 . TRBJ2-7 .
TGTGCCAGTAGTAGACTAGCGGGGTCTACCTACAATGAGCAGTTCTTC CASSRLAGSTYNEQFF TRBV19 TRBD2 TRBJ2-1 .
TGTGCCAGCAGATCCCTAGCGGGAGGGGGCGAGCAGTACTTC CASRSLAGGGEQYF TRBV2 TRBD2 TRBJ2-7 .
TGCAGCGTGAAGGAGACAGGAAGCTCTGGGGCCAACGTCCTGACTTTC CSVKETGSSGANVLTF TRBV29-1 . TRBJ2-6 few
TGCGCCAGCAGCTTGAAGGGGATGAACACTGAAGCTTTCTTT CASSLKGMNTEAFF TRBV5-1 . TRBJ1-1 .
TGTGCCAGCAGCGTCGGCTCAGGGCGAAGTGAAAAACTGTTTTTT CASSVGSGRSEKLFF TRBV9 . TRBJ1-4 .
TGTGCCAGCAGTACCGACAGGGCTGGCAATCAGCCCCAGCATTTT CASSTDRAGNQPQHF TRBV28 TRBD1 TRBJ1-5 .
TGTGCCAGCAGCGCCGCTGGGCTAGTCTACAATGAGCAGTTCTTC CASSAAGLVYNEQFF TRBV9 . TRBJ2-1 .
TGCGCCAGCAGCCAAGACGGGCTAGCGGGAGACACCGGGGAGCTGTTTTTT CASSQDGLAGDTGELFF TRBV4-1 TRBD2 TRBJ2-2 .